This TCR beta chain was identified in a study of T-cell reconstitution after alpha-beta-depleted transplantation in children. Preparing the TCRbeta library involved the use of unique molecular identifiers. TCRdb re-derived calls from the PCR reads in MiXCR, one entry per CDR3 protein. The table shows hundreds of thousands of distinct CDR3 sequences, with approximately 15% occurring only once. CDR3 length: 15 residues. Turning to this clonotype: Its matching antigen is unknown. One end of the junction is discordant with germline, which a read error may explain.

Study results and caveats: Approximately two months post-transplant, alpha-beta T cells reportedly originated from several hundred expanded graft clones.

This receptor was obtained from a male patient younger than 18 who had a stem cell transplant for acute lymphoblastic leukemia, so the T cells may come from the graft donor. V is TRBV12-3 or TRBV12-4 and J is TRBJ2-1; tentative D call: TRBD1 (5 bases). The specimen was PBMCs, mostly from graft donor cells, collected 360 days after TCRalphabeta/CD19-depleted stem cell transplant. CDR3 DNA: TGTGCCGGCAGTACCAACTTGGACACGAGCAATGAGCAGTTCTTC. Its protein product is CAGSTNLDTSNEQFF.